This T cell receptor beta chain comes out of a study of T-cell reconstitution after alpha-beta-depleted transplantation in children. Germline V gene data show CDR1 as SNHLY and CDR2 as FYNNEI. The CDR3 is 17 residues long. This clonotype was detected only a few times. Its specificity is not known. Molecular barcoding with unique molecular identifiers was used for the TCRbeta library. TCRdb reanalysed the PCR reads using MiXCR and keeps one entry per CDR3 protein. The sample lists fewer than 750,000 distinct CDR3 sequences, roughly 27% seen once, with approximately 39% in the top ten. Study-wide findings and caveats: Among T cells one year after transplant, newly produced cells accounted for most counts and diversity. Surviving recipient T cells and thymic progenitors accounted for the high day-60 TCRbeta diversity observed in some patients.

The clonotype comes from a boy in the first two years of life with Wiskott-Aldrich syndrome, due to receive a stem cell transplant. Sample: PBMCs, taken before TCRalphabeta/CD19-depleted stem cell transplant. The chain recombines TRBV2 with TRBJ2-2; 7 bases line up with TRBD2. CDR3 DNA: TGTGTCCAGCGCGGTGGACTTGCGGGAGCTAACACCGGGGAGCTGTTTTTT. It encodes CVQRGGLAGANTGELFF.